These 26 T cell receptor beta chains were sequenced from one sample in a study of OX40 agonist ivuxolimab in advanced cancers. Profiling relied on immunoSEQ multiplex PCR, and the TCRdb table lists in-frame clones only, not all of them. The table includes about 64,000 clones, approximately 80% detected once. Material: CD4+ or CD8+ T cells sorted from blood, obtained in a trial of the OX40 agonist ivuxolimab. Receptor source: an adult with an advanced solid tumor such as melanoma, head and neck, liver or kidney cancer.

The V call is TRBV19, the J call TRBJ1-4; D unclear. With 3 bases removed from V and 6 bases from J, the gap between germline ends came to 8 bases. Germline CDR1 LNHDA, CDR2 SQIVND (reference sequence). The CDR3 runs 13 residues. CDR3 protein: CASSIRDHEKLFF. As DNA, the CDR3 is TGTGCCAGTAGTATTAGAGATCATGAAAAACTGTTTTTT.

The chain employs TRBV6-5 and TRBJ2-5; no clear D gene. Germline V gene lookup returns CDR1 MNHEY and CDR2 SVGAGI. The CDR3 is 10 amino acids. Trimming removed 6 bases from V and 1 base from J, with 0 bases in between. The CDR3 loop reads CASSQETQYF. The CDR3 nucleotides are TGTGCCAGCAGCCAAGAGACCCAGTACTTC.

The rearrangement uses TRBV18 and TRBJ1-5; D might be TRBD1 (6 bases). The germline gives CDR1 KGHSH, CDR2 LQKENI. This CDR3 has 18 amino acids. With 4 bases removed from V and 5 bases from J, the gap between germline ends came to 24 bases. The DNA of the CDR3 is TGTGCCAGCTCACTTCGCCAGCTCCGGGACACCGGGCATCAGCCCCAGCATTTT. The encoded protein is CASSLRQLRDTGHQPQHF.

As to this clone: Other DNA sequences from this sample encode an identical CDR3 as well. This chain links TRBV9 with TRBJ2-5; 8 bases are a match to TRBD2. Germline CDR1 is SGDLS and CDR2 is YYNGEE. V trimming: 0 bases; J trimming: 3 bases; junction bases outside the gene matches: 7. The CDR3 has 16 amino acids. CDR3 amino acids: CASSVGPSGSEETQYF. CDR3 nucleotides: TGTGCCAGCAGCGTAGGACCGAGCGGGAGTGAAGAGACCCAGTACTTC. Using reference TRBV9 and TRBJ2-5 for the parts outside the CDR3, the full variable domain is DSGVTQTPKHLITATGQRVTLRCSPRSGDLSVYWYQQSLDQGLQFLIQYYNGEERAKGNILERFSAQQFPDLHSELNLSSLELGDSALYFCASSVGPSGSEETQYFGPGTRLLVL.

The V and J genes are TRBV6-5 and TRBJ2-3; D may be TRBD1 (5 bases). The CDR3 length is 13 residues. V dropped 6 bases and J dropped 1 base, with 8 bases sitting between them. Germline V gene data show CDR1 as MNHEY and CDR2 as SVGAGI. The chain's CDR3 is CASRLQGTDTQYF. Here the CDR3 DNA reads TGTGCCAGCAGACTACAGGGCACAGATACGCAGTATTTT.

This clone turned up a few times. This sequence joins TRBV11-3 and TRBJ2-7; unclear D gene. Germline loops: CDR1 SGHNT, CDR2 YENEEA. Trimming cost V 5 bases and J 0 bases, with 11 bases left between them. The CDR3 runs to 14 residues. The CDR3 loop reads CASSAGPSSYEQYF. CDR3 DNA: TGTGCCAGCAGCGCCGGACCCAGCTCCTACGAGCAGTACTTC. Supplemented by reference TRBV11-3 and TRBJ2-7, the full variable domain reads EAGVVQSPRYKIIEKKQPVAFWCNPISGHNTLYWYLQNLGQGPELLIRYENEEAVDDSQLPKDRFSAERLKGVDSTLKIQPAELGDSAVYLCASSAGPSSYEQYFGPGTRLTVT.

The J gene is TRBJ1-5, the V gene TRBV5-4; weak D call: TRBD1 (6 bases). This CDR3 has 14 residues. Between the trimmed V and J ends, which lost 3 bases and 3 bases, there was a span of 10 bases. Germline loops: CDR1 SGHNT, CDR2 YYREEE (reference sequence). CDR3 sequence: CASSSGGHNQPQHF. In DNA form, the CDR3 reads TGTGCCAGCAGCTCCGGGGGCCACAATCAGCCCCAGCATTTT. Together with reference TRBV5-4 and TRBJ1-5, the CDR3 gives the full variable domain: ETGVTQSPTHLIKTRGQQVTLRCSSQSGHNTVSWYQQALGQGPQFIFQYYREEENGRGNFPPRFSGLQFPNYSSELNVNALELDDSALYLCASSSGGHNQPQHFGDGTRLSIL.

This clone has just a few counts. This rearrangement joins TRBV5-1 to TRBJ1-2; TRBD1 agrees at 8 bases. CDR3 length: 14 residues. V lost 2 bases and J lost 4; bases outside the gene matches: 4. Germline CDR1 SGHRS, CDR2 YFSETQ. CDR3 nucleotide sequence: TGCGCCAGCAGCTTAACAACAGGGGGCTATGGCTACACCTTC. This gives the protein CASSLTTGGYGYTF.

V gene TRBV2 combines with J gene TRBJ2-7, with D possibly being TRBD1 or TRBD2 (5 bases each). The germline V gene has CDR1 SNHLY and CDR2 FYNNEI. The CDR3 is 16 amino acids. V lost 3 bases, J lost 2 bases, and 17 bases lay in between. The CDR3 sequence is CASSEVGRRGAYEQYF. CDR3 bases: TGTGCCAGCAGTGAGGTGGGGCGAAGAGGGGCCTACGAGCAGTACTTC.

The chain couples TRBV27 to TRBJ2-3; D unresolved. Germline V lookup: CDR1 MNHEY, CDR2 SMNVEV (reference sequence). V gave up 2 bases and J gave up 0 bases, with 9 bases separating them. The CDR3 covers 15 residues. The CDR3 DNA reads TGTGCCAGCAGTTTACTTGCCGCTAGCACAGATACGCAGTATTTT. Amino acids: CASSLLAASTDTQYF.

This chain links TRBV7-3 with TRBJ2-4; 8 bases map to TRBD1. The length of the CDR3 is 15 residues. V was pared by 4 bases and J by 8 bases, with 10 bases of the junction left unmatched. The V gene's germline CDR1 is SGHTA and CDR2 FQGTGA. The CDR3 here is CASSSGQGAVDIQYF. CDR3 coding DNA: TGTGCCAGCAGCTCCGGGCAGGGGGCAGTGGACATTCAGTACTTC.

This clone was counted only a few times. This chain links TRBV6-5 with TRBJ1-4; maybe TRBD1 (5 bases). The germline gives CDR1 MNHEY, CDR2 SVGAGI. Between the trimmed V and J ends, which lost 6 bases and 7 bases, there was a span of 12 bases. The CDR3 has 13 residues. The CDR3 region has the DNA TGTGCCAGCAGACCAGGGAGCGGTGAAAAACTGTTTTTT. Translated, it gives CASRPGSGEKLFF.

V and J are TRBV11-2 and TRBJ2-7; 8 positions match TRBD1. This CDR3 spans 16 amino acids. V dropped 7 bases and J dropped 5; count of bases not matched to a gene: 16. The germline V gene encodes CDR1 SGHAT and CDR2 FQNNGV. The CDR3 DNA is TGTGCCAGCACCACTCTTCCCGGGACAGGTAGACACGAGCAGTACTTC. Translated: CASTTLPGTGRHEQYF. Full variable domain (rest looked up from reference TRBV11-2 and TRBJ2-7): EAGVAQSPRYKIIEKRQSVAFWCNPISGHATLYWYQQILGQGPKLLIQFQNNGVVDDSQLPKDRFSAERLKGVDSTLKIQPAKLEDSAVYLCASTTLPGTGRHEQYFGPGTRLTVT.

The CDR3 DNA reads as TGCGCCAGCAGCCTTATCGCCGGACTAGCGGTAAATGAGCAGTTCTTC. This sequence encodes CASSLIAGLAVNEQFF. The chain employs TRBV5-1 and TRBJ2-1, with 10 bases that match TRBD2. Germline CDR1 is SGHRS and CDR2 is YFSETQ. V lost 4 bases to trimming and J lost 7 bases; unmatched junction nucleotides: 11. The CDR3 has 16 amino acids.

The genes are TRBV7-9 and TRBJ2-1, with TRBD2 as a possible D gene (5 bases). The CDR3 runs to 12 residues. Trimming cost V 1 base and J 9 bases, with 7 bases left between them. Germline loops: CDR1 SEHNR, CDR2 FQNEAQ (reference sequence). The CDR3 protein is CASSLVGSEQFF. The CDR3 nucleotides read TGTGCCAGCAGCTTAGTTGGGAGTGAGCAGTTCTTC.

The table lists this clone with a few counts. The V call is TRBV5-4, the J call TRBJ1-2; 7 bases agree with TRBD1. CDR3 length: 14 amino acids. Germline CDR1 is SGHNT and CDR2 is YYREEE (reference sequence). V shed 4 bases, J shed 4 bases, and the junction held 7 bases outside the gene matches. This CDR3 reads CASSRQGEGYGYTF. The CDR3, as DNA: TGTGCCAGCAGCCGTCAGGGGGAAGGCTATGGCTACACCTTC.

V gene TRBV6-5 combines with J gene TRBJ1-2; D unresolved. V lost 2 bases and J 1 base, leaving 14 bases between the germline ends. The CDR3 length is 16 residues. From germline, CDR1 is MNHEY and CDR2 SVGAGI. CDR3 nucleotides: TGTGCCAGCAGTTACCGGGGAGACCTATTTAACTATGGCTACACCTTC. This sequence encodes CASSYRGDLFNYGYTF.

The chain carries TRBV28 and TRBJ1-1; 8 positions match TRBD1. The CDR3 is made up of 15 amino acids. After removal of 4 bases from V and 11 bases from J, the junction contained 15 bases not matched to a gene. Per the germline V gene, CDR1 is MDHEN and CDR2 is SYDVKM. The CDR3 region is CASSSHNDRGRFAFF. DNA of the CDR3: TGTGCCAGCAGTTCTCACAACGACAGGGGAAGATTTGCTTTCTTT.

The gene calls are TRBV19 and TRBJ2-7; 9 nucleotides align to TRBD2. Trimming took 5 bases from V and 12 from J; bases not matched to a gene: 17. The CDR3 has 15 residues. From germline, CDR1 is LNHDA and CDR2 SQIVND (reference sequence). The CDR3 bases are TGTGCCAGTAGTCCAAAGACTAGCGGACCTACGAGCAGGTACTTC. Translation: CASSPKTSGPTSRYF.

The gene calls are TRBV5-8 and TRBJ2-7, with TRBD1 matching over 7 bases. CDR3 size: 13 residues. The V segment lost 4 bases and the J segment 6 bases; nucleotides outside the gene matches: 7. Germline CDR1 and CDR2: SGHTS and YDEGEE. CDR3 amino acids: CASSIQGFGEQYF. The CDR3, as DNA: TGTGCCAGCAGCATACAGGGGTTCGGCGAGCAGTACTTC.

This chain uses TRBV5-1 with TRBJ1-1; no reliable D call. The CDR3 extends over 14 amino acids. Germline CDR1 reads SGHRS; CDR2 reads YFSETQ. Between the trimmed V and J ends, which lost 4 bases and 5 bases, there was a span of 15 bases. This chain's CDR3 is CASSLGHWQTEAFF. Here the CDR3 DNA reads TGCGCCAGCAGCCTCGGCCATTGGCAGACTGAAGCTTTCTTT. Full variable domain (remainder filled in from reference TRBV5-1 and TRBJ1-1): KAGVTQTPRYLIKTRGQQVTLSCSPISGHRSVSWYQQTPGQGLQFLFEYFSETQRNKGNFPGRFSGRQFSNSRSEMNVSTLELGDSALYLCASSLGHWQTEAFFGQGTRLTVV.

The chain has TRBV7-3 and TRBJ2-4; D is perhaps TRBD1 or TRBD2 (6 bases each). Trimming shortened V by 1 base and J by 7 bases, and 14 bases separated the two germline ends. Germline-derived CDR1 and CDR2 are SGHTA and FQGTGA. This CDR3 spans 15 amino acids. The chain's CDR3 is CASSLKAGDFNIQYF. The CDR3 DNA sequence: TGTGCCAGCAGCTTAAAGGCAGGGGACTTTAACATTCAGTACTTC.

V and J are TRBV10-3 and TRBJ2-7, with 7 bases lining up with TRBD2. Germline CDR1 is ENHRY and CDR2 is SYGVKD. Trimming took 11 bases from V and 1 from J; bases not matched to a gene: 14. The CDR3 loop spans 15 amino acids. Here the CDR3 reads CAARPGGGASYEQYF. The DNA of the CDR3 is TGTGCCGCCAGGCCGGGGGGTGGGGCATCCTACGAGCAGTACTTC.

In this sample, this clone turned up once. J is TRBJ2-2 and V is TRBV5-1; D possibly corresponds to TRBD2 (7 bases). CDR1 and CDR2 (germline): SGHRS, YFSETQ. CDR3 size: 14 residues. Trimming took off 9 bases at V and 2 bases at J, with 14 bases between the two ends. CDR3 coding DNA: TGCGCCACCTGCGCGGGGGCAAACACCGGGGAGCTGTTTTTT. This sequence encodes CATCAGANTGELFF.

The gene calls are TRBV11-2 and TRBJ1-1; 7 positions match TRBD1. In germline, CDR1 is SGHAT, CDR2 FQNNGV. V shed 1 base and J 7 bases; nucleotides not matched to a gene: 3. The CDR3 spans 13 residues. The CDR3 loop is CASSLGQGDEAFF. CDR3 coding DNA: TGTGCCAGCAGCTTAGGCCAGGGGGATGAAGCTTTCTTT.

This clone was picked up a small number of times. The CDR3 protein is CAWSVLDTQPQHF. The CDR3 coding sequence is TGTGCCTGGAGTGTACTAGATACGCAGCCCCAGCATTTT. The J gene is TRBJ1-5, the V gene TRBV30; no clear D. The CDR3 contains 13 residues. The V gene's germline CDR1 is GTSNPN and CDR2 SVGIG (reference sequence). V lost 0 bases to trimming and J lost 7 bases, with 10 bases between them.